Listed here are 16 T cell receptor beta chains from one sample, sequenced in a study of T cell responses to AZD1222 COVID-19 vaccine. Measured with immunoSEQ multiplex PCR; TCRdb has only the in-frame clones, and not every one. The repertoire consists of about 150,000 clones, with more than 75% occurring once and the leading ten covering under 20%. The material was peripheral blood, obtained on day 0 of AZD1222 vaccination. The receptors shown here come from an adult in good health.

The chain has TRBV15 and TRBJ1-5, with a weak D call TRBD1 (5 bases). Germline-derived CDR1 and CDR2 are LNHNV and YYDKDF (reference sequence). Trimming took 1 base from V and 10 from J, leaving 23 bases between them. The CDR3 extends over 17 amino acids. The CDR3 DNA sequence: TGTGCCACCAGCAGAGGGTCCCGGGGCCCCGCCGTAAACCCCCAGCATTTT. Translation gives CATSRGSRGPAVNPQHF.

The DNA of the CDR3 is TGTGCCAGCAGGGGCAGGGCTTCTAATTCACCCCTCCACTTT. Residues: CASRGRASNSPLHF. The V call is TRBV5-6, the J call TRBJ1-6, with D perhaps TRBD1 (5 bases). The germline CDR1 and CDR2 sequences are SGHDT and YYEEEE. The CDR3 totals 14 residues. Trimming pared 5 bases from V and 6 bases from J, leaving 12 bases between.

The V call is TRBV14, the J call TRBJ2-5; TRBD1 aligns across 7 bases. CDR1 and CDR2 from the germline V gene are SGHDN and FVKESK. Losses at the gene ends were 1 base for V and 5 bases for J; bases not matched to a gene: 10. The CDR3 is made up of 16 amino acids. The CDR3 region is CASSQVLGQLMETQYF. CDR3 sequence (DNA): TGTGCCAGCAGCCAAGTGTTGGGACAGCTTATGGAGACCCAGTACTTC.

DNA for the CDR3: TGTGCCAGCACCATAGACGGGTCGCGAAACACCATATATTTT. It yields the protein CASTIDGSRNTIYF. This rearrangement joins TRBV28 to TRBJ1-3; D not resolved. V was pared by 7 bases and J by 5 bases, with 15 bases between. This CDR3 has 14 residues. Looked up from germline, CDR1 is MDHEN and CDR2 is SYDVKM. Supplemented by reference TRBV28 and TRBJ1-3, the full variable domain reads DVKVTQSSRYLVKRTGEKVFLECVQDMDHENMFWYRQDPGLGLRLIYFSYDVKMKEKGDIPEGYSVSREKKERFSLILESASTNQTSMYLCASTIDGSRNTIYFGEGSWLTVV.

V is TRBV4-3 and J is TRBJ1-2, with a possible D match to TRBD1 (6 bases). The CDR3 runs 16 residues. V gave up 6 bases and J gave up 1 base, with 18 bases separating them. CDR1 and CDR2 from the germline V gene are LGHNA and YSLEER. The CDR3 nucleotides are TGCGCCAGCAGTCTTTTCTCGGGACACCTTAACTATGGCTACACCTTC. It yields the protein CASSLFSGHLNYGYTF.

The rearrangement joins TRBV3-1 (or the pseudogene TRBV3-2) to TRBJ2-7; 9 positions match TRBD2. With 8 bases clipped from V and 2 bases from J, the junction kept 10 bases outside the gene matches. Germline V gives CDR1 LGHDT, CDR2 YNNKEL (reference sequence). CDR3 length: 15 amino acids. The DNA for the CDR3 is TGTGCCAGCGCACAGCAATTAGCGGGAGCCTACGAGCAGTACTTC. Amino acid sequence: CASAQQLAGAYEQYF.

This chain's CDR3 is CASSLWGAEAFF. DNA for the CDR3: TGCGCCAGCAGCTTGTGGGGGGCTGAAGCTTTCTTT. The rearrangement joins TRBV5-1 to TRBJ1-1, with D possibly TRBD1 on 5 matching bases. Germline V lookup: CDR1 SGHRS, CDR2 YFSETQ. The CDR3 runs to 12 residues. V dropped 1 base and J dropped 6 bases, with 7 bases sitting between them.

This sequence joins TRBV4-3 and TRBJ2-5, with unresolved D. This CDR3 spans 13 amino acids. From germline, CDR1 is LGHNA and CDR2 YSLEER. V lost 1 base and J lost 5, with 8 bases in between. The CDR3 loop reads CASSQVAWETQYF. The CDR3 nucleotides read TGCGCCAGCAGCCAAGTCGCATGGGAGACCCAGTACTTC.

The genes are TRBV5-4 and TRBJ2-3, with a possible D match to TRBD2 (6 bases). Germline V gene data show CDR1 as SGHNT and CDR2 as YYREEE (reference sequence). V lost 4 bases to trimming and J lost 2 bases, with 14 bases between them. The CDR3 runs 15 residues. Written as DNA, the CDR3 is TGTGCCAGCAGCCAGTGGGAGGACCTCACAGATACGCAGTATTTT. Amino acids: CASSQWEDLTDTQYF.

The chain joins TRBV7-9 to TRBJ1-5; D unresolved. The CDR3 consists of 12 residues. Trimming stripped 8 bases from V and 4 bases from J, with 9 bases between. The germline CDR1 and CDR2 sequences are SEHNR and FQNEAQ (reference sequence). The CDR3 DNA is TGTGCCAGCCCCAACTTTAATCAGCCCCAGCATTTT. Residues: CASPNFNQPQHF. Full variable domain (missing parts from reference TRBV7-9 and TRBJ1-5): DTGVSQNPRHKITKRGQNVTFRCDPISEHNRLYWYRQTLGQGPEFLTYFQNEAQLEKSRLLSDRFSAERPKGSFSTLEIQRTEQGDSAMYLCASPNFNQPQHFGDGTRLSIL.

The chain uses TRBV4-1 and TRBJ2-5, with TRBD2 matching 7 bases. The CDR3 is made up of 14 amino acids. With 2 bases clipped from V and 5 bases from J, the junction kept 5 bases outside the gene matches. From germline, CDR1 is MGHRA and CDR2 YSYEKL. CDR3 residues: CASSQREGGETQYF. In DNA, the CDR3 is TGCGCCAGCAGCCAAAGGGAGGGAGGGGAGACCCAGTACTTC.

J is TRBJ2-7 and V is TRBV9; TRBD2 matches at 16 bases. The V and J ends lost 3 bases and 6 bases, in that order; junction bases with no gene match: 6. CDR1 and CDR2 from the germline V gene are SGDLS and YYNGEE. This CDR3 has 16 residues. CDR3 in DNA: TGTGCCAGCAGCGGGGGGACTAGCGGGAGGGGATTCGAGCAGTACTTC. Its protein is CASSGGTSGRGFEQYF.

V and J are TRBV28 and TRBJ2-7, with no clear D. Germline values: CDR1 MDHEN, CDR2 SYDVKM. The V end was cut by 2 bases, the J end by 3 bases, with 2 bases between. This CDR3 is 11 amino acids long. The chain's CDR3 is CASSLIYEQYF. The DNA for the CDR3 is TGTGCCAGCAGTTTAATCTACGAGCAGTACTTC.

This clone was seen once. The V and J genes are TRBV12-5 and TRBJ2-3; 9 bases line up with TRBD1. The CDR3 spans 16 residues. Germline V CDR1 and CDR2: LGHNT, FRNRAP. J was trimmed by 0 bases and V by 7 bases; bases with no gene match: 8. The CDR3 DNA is TGTGCTAGTGCTCCGGGACAGGGAACTAGCACAGATACGCAGTATTTT. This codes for CASAPGQGTSTDTQYF.

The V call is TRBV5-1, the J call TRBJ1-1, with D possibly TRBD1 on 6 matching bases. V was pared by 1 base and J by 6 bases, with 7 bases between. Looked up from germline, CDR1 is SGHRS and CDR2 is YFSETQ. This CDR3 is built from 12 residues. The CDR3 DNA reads TGCGCCAGCAGCTTGAGGGGGGCTGAAGCTTTCTTT. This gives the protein CASSLRGAEAFF. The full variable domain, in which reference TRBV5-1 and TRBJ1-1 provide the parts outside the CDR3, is KAGVTQTPRYLIKTRGQQVTLSCSPISGHRSVSWYQQTPGQGLQFLFEYFSETQRNKGNFPGRFSGRQFSNSRSEMNVSTLELGDSALYLCASSLRGAEAFFGQGTRLTVV.

CDR3: CASSETRTWGHGNYGYTF. CDR3 coding DNA: TGTGCCAGCAGTGAAACCCGGACATGGGGACACGGAAACTATGGCTACACCTTC. The J gene is TRBJ1-2, the V gene TRBV25-1, with a possible D match to TRBD1 (6 bases). This CDR3 contains 18 residues. Germline loops: CDR1 MGHDK, CDR2 SYGVNS. The V gene lost 2 bases and the J gene lost 2 bases, with 21 bases spanning the gap.